A single sample gave rise to the 23 T cell receptor beta chains below, sequenced in a study of blood T cell repertoires in COVID-19. The protocol was immunoSEQ multiplex PCR, while the TCRdb copy is restricted to in-frame clones and leaves out a portion. The sample has approximately 200,000 clones, 80% to 90% seen once; the top ten hold 1.2%. The specimen sequenced was PBMCs or T cells enriched from blood (not recorded which). The origin of the receptors is a man aged 30 to 45 who had recovered from COVID-19.

V is TRBV5-1 and J is TRBJ1-1; D ambiguous. CDR3 size: 13 residues. CDR1 and CDR2 from the germline V gene are SGHRS and YFSETQ. Trimming left V 3 bases short and J 1 base short, with 7 bases between. CDR3 region: CASSWQENTEAFF. In DNA form, the CDR3 reads TGCGCCAGCAGCTGGCAGGAGAACACTGAAGCTTTCTTT.

In this sample, this clone turned up a few times. J is TRBJ1-4 and V is TRBV5-1; D unclear. Germline V gene data show CDR1 as SGHRS and CDR2 as YFSETQ. There are 15 residues in the CDR3. V gave up 0 bases and J gave up 5 bases, with 11 bases separating them. CDR3 sequence reads: CASSLANGRNEKLFF. CDR3 nucleotides: TGCGCCAGCAGCTTGGCGAATGGCAGAAATGAAAAACTGTTTTTT.

This clone is a singleton in its sample. The rearrangement uses TRBV7-2 and TRBJ1-1; 7 nucleotides align to TRBD1. V lost 1 base to trimming and J lost 0 bases; unmatched junction nucleotides: 5. This CDR3 spans 16 amino acids. Germline CDR1 and CDR2: SGHTA and FQGNSA. The CDR3 sequence is CASSLGIRGLNTEAFF. The CDR3 bases are TGTGCCAGCAGCTTAGGAATTAGGGGGCTGAACACTGAAGCTTTCTTT.

CDR3 DNA: TGCGCCAGCAGCCTCCGGGGACAGGCTAATGAAAAACTGTTTTTT. Translation: CASSLRGQANEKLFF. The rearrangement joins TRBV4-3 to TRBJ1-4, with 8 bases matching TRBD1. Germline CDR1 is LGHNA and CDR2 is YSLEER. The length of the CDR3 is 15 residues. Germline trimming cut 4 bases from V and 3 bases from J; bases unmatched to any gene: 4.

This chain connects TRBV7-8 to TRBJ1-5; possible D gene TRBD1, 5 bases. Germline CDR1 reads SGHVS; CDR2 reads FQNEAQ. The ends were cut back, 8 bases at V and 1 base at J, with 15 bases in the middle. The CDR3 runs 15 residues. Written as DNA, the CDR3 is TGTGCCAGCGATTCCGGGGGTAGGAGCAATCAGCCCCAGCATTTT. It codes for CASDSGGRSNQPQHF. The full variable domain, rest sourced from reference TRBV7-8 and TRBJ1-5, is GAGVSQSPRYKVAKRGQDVALRCDPISGHVSLFWYQQALGQGPEFLTYFQNEAQLDKSGLPSDRFFAERPEGSVSTLKIQRTQQEDSAVYLCASDSGGRSNQPQHFGDGTRLSIL.

V usage is TRBV12-3 or TRBV12-4 and J usage is TRBJ1-1, with D possibly matching TRBD1 (5 bases). The CDR3 consists of 12 residues. Trimming cost V 11 bases and J 6 bases, with 16 bases left between them. CDR3 in DNA: TGTGCCGTCCATGGGGGGGTTCCTGAAGCTTTCTTT. This sequence encodes CAVHGGVPEAFF.

The rearrangement joins TRBV24-1 to TRBJ1-5; 9 nucleotides line up with TRBD1. The CDR3 covers 16 residues. V gave up 3 bases and J gave up 6 bases; unmatched junction bases: 8. Germline V gene sequence: CDR1 KGHDR, CDR2 SFDVKD. CDR3 nucleotide sequence: TGTGCCACCAGTGATCCCGGGACAGGGTTTGGTCAGCCCCAGCATTTT. Translated: CATSDPGTGFGQPQHF.

The chain combines TRBV30 with TRBJ1-5; D unresolved. The CDR3 loop spans 16 amino acids. Trimming took off 3 bases at V and 6 bases at J, with 21 bases between the two ends. Germline V lookup: CDR1 GTSNPN, CDR2 SVGIG (reference sequence). The CDR3 is CAWSPSTSGRGQPQHF. CDR3 DNA sequence: TGTGCCTGGAGCCCTTCTACCTCCGGTCGTGGTCAGCCCCAGCATTTT.

This chain uses TRBV18 with TRBJ2-7; perhaps TRBD1 as D (6 bases). The CDR3 is 14 amino acids. The germline V and J ends were trimmed by 5 bases and 4 bases, with 15 bases remaining between them. Germline V gives CDR1 KGHSH, CDR2 LQKENI. For the CDR3, the DNA is TGTGCCAGCTCAGGCAGGGGACACATTTACGAGCAGTACTTC. It is translated as CASSGRGHIYEQYF.

The chain has TRBV5-5 and TRBJ1-5; D ambiguous. This CDR3 spans 14 amino acids. Germline CDR1 SGHKS, CDR2 YYEKEE (reference sequence). V shed 1 base and J shed 5 bases, with 10 bases lying between them. The CDR3 loop reads CASSLNIFYQPQHF. The CDR3, as DNA: TGTGCCAGCAGCTTGAACATATTTTATCAGCCCCAGCATTTT.

The chain links TRBV6-2 or TRBV6-3 to TRBJ1-1; 7 nucleotides agree with TRBD1. V lost 2 bases and J lost 7; bases outside the gene matches: 10. This CDR3 region has 15 residues. The V gene's germline CDR1 is MNHEY and CDR2 SVGEGT. The CDR3 DNA reads as TGTGCCAGCAGTTACGACAGGGTGGGGCATTTTGAAGCTTTCTTT. The encoded protein is CASSYDRVGHFEAFF.

This rearrangement joins TRBV12-1 to TRBJ2-3; TRBD1 is taken as the D call from the table, unchecked against the DNA. TRBV12-1 represents a pseudogene. The CDR3 length is 12 residues. This CDR3 is CASSFVIDTQYF. The CDR3 DNA reads TGTGCCAGCAGCTTTGTCATTGATACGCAGTATTTT.

The chain is built from TRBV10-3 and TRBJ2-5; the D gene is possibly TRBD1 (6 bases). V was trimmed by 0 bases and J by 1 base, leaving 15 bases between them. The length of the CDR3 is 17 residues. Looked up from germline, CDR1 is ENHRY and CDR2 is SYGVKD. The CDR3 nucleotides read TGTGCCATCAGTGAGTCCTTCGGACAGACTTTCCAAGAGACCCAGTACTTC. This sequence encodes CAISESFGQTFQETQYF.

This clone has only one observation. The chain couples TRBV7-6 to TRBJ2-3; D unresolved. Trimming cost V 0 bases and J 2 bases, with 9 bases left between them. In germline, CDR1 is SGHVS, CDR2 FNYEAQ. The CDR3 sequence is 15 residues long. CDR3 amino acids: CASSLAGGSTDTQYF. The CDR3 DNA follows: TGTGCCAGCAGCTTAGCTGGCGGTTCCACAGATACGCAGTATTTT.

This rearrangement joins TRBV7-2 to TRBJ2-2; D unresolved. Trimming shortened V by 1 base and J by 5 bases, and 5 bases separated the two germline ends. Per germline, CDR1 SGHTA and CDR2 FQGNSA. The CDR3 sequence is 13 residues long. The CDR3 DNA reads TGTGCCAGCAGCTTAGTGGAGACCGGGGAGCTGTTTTTT. Translation gives CASSLVETGELFF.

This clone was observed a single time. The chain combines TRBV6-5 with TRBJ1-1; 9 bases match TRBD1. This CDR3 has 14 amino acids. Germline CDR1 reads MNHEY; CDR2 reads SVGAGI. Trimming at V came to 6 bases and at J to 5 bases, leaving 7 bases not matched to a gene. The CDR3 is CASRGQGLKTEAFF. The CDR3 DNA is TGTGCCAGCAGGGGACAGGGCCTAAAAACTGAAGCTTTCTTT.

The chain combines TRBV19 with TRBJ2-7; 7 bases agree with TRBD1. This CDR3 has 13 residues. V trimming: 3 bases; J trimming: 7 bases; junction bases outside the gene matches: 6. CDR1 LNHDA and CDR2 SQIVND come from the germline V gene (reference sequence). The CDR3 sequence is CASSMKQGWEQYF. CDR3 DNA sequence: TGTGCCAGTAGTATGAAACAGGGGTGGGAGCAGTACTTC. The complete variable domain, with remaining parts taken from reference TRBV19 and TRBJ2-7, reads DGGITQSPKYLFRKEGQNVTLSCEQNLNHDAMYWYRQDPGQGLRLIYYSQIVNDFQKGDIAEGYSVSREKKESFPLTVTSAQKNPTAFYLCASSMKQGWEQYFGPGTRLTVT.

The gene calls are TRBV18 and TRBJ1-2, with 8 bases aligning to TRBD1. The CDR3 totals 14 residues. Germline trimming cut 5 bases from V and 4 bases from J; bases unmatched to any gene: 6. Germline assignment: CDR1 KGHSH and CDR2 LQKENI. In DNA form, the CDR3 reads TGTGCCAGCTCATTTCAGGGGGCCCTCTATGGCTACACCTTC. Protein: CASSFQGALYGYTF.

The chain has TRBV4-1 and TRBJ2-1; 11 nucleotides align to TRBD2. Germline CDR1 is MGHRA and CDR2 is YSYEKL. CDR3 length: 20 residues. V shed 2 bases, J shed 4 bases, and the junction held 16 bases outside the gene matches. The CDR3 DNA is TGCGCCAGCAGCCAACAACCGGGACTAGCGGAAACAGGGGTTTACAATGAGCAGTTCTTC. Translation: CASSQQPGLAETGVYNEQFF.

V is TRBV9 and J is TRBJ2-5, with 8 bases identical to TRBD2. CDR3 length: 15 amino acids. The J segment lost 5 bases and the V segment lost 0 bases, leaving 6 bases of the junction unmatched. CDR1 and CDR2 (germline): SGDLS, YYNGEE. The CDR3 sequence: CASSVENSGVETQYF. CDR3 DNA sequence: TGTGCCAGCAGCGTAGAGAATAGCGGGGTTGAGACCCAGTACTTC.

Note on this clone: Other DNA sequences of this sample code for an identical CDR3. The CDR3 DNA reads as TGCGCCAGCAGCTCTCAGGGTAATGAGCAGTTCTTC. Translated, it gives CASSSQGNEQFF. The chain has TRBV5-1 and TRBJ2-1, with D perhaps matching TRBD1 (5 bases). With 3 bases removed from V and 7 bases from J, the gap between germline ends came to 8 bases. CDR1 SGHRS and CDR2 YFSETQ come from the germline V gene. This CDR3 is built from 12 residues.

The chain joins TRBV24-1 to TRBJ2-1; 7 nucleotides match TRBD2. The V and J ends lost 3 bases and 10 bases, in that order; junction bases with no gene match: 11. Germline assignment: CDR1 KGHDR and CDR2 SFDVKD. The CDR3 extends over 15 amino acids. The chain's CDR3 is CATSDGTGGGREQFF. Written as DNA, the CDR3 is TGTGCCACCAGTGATGGCACGGGGGGAGGAAGGGAGCAGTTCTTC.

The gene calls are TRBV4-3 and TRBJ2-4; the match to TRBD1 covers 8 bases. The CDR3 is made up of 15 amino acids. CDR1 and CDR2 (germline): LGHNA, YSLEER. The V and J ends lost 1 base and 6 bases, in that order; junction bases with no gene match: 5. The DNA for the CDR3 is TGCGCCAGCAGCCAAGCGGACAGGGTCGGAAACATTCAGTACTTC. Residues: CASSQADRVGNIQYF.